This passage covers 20 T cell receptor beta chains from one sample sequenced in a study of cytomegalovirus exposure and HLA in healthy donors. With 60 Vbeta and 13 Jbeta primers, the PCR was carried out. The repertoire was sequenced with immunoSEQ multiplex PCR; TCRdb's copy has only in-frame clones and lacks some. The data show about 160,000 clones, roughly 80% seen once. Sequencing used PBMCs. The receptor source for this set is a female donor in good health and CMV-seronegative.

V gene TRBV7-3 combines with J gene TRBJ2-3; a weak D match, TRBD1 (6 bases). The CDR3 totals 13 residues. Germline V lookup: CDR1 SGHTA, CDR2 FQGTGA. Trimming removed 4 bases from V and 9 bases from J, with 14 bases in between. CDR3 sequence: CASSSRGGETQYF. DNA for the CDR3: TGTGCCAGCAGCTCCAGGGGCGGCGAGACGCAGTATTTT.

V and J are TRBV5-1 and TRBJ1-2; tentatively, D is TRBD1 (5 bases). Trimming cost V 4 bases and J 5 bases, with 15 bases left between them. Germline CDR1 reads SGHRS; CDR2 reads YFSETQ. The CDR3 contains 14 residues. DNA for the CDR3: TGCGCCAGCAGCCCCGTAGAGGCAGGGTATGGCTACACCTTC. This sequence encodes CASSPVEAGYGYTF.

The chain carries TRBV30 and TRBJ1-4; tentative D call: TRBD1 (6 bases). V was clipped by 2 bases and J by 8 bases, with 15 bases between them. The CDR3 length is 14 residues. Germline-derived CDR1 and CDR2 are GTSNPN and SVGIG (reference sequence). The chain's CDR3 is CAWSQRQVSEKLFF. The DNA for the CDR3 is TGTGCCTGGAGTCAGAGACAGGTATCAGAAAAACTGTTTTTT. The whole variable domain, filled in from reference TRBV30 and TRBJ1-4, reads SQTIHQWPATLVQPVGSPLSLECTVEGTSNPNLYWYRQAAGRGLQLLFYSVGIGQISSEVPQNLSASRPQDRQFILSSKKLLLSDSGFYLCAWSQRQVSEKLFFGSGTQLSVL.

This chain uses TRBV4-2 with TRBJ2-4, with a tentative D call TRBD1 (5 bases). V was clipped by 2 bases and J by 11 bases, with 10 bases between them. There are 12 residues in the CDR3. The germline V gene has CDR1 LGHNA and CDR2 YNFKEQ. CDR3 sequence reads: CASSQHGRVQYF. The CDR3 DNA reads as TGTGCCAGCAGCCAACACGGCAGGGTTCAGTACTTC.

Only one count was recorded for this clone. V gene TRBV5-1 combines with J gene TRBJ1-5; 7 positions match TRBD1. CDR3 length equals 16 residues. V dropped 0 bases and J dropped 2; count of bases not matched to a gene: 5. Germline values: CDR1 SGHRS, CDR2 YFSETQ. CDR3 nucleotides: TGCGCCAGCAGCTTGGAAGACAGGGAGGGCAATCAGCCCCAGCATTTT. Its protein product is CASSLEDREGNQPQHF. Combining the CDR3 with reference TRBV5-1 and TRBJ1-5 gives the whole variable domain KAGVTQTPRYLIKTRGQQVTLSCSPISGHRSVSWYQQTPGQGLQFLFEYFSETQRNKGNFPGRFSGRQFSNSRSEMNVSTLELGDSALYLCASSLEDREGNQPQHFGDGTRLSIL.

The gene calls are TRBV5-1 and TRBJ1-1, with D unclear. This CDR3 comprises 16 residues. Trimming left V 0 bases short and J 6 bases short, with 18 bases between. Germline V lookup: CDR1 SGHRS, CDR2 YFSETQ. Here the CDR3 reads CASSLADFGILAEAFF. CDR3 nucleotides: TGCGCCAGCAGCTTGGCCGATTTCGGGATTTTGGCTGAAGCTTTCTTT. Variable domain in full (rest from reference TRBV5-1 and TRBJ1-1): KAGVTQTPRYLIKTRGQQVTLSCSPISGHRSVSWYQQTPGQGLQFLFEYFSETQRNKGNFPGRFSGRQFSNSRSEMNVSTLELGDSALYLCASSLADFGILAEAFFGQGTRLTVV.

The V and J genes are TRBV4-2 and TRBJ2-5, with 10 bases matching TRBD2. In germline, CDR1 is LGHNA, CDR2 YNFKEQ. The CDR3 contains 18 residues. Trimming cost V 3 bases and J 6 bases; bases outside gene matches: 16. The CDR3 here is CASSQAGAGGLNQQTQYF. DNA for the CDR3: TGTGCCAGCAGCCAGGCCGGAGCGGGGGGGCTTAATCAACAGACCCAGTACTTC.

The chain links TRBV5-6 to TRBJ1-5, with D possibly matching TRBD1 (6 bases). Germline V CDR1 and CDR2: SGHDT, YYEEEE. Trimming pared 0 bases from V and 3 bases from J, leaving 7 bases between. The CDR3 consists of 14 residues. The CDR3, as DNA: TGTGCCAGCAGCTTGGACAGGGTCAATCAGCCCCAGCATTTT. Residues: CASSLDRVNQPQHF.

CDR3 sequence (DNA): TGCGCCAGCAGCGTGACAGGGGGCGACTATGGCTACACCTTC. The encoded protein is CASSVTGGDYGYTF. The chain carries TRBV5-1 and TRBJ1-2; 10 bases agree with TRBD1. Trimming took 4 bases from V and 3 from J; bases not matched to a gene: 3. This CDR3 region has 14 residues. CDR1 and CDR2 from the germline V gene are SGHRS and YFSETQ. Full variable domain (missing parts from reference TRBV5-1 and TRBJ1-2): KAGVTQTPRYLIKTRGQQVTLSCSPISGHRSVSWYQQTPGQGLQFLFEYFSETQRNKGNFPGRFSGRQFSNSRSEMNVSTLELGDSALYLCASSVTGGDYGYTFGSGTRLTVV.

This clone was detected once. The chain combines TRBV30 with TRBJ2-3; 14 nucleotides agree with TRBD2. CDR1 is GTSNPN, CDR2 SVGIG, per germline (reference sequence). V gave up 3 bases and J gave up 5 bases; unmatched junction bases: 1. This CDR3 has 14 residues. CDR3 in DNA: TGTGCCTGGAGGGGACTAGCGGGGGTAGATACGCAGTATTTT. Protein: CAWRGLAGVDTQYF.

This rearrangement joins TRBV6-1 to TRBJ1-5; D remains ambiguous. There are 15 residues in the CDR3. The germline CDR1 and CDR2 sequences are MNHNS and SASEGT. Trimming pared 4 bases from V and 0 bases from J, leaving 10 bases between. The CDR3 here is CASSARLSSNQPQHF. CDR3 bases: TGTGCCAGCAGTGCCAGACTTAGTAGCAATCAGCCCCAGCATTTT.

The V call is TRBV6-5, the J call TRBJ2-1, with a possible D match to TRBD1 (6 bases). The V and J ends lost 8 bases and 4 bases respectively, with 12 bases between them. The CDR3 spans 13 residues. Germline values: CDR1 MNHEY, CDR2 SVGAGI. CDR3 protein: CASRGGRYNEQFF. CDR3 in DNA: TGTGCCAGCCGAGGGGGTAGGTACAATGAGCAGTTCTTC.

The chain has TRBV27 and TRBJ2-2; 7 bases agree with TRBD2. The CDR3 has 14 amino acids. Per germline, CDR1 MNHEY and CDR2 SMNVEV (reference sequence). Trimming removed 3 bases from V and 4 bases from J; junction bases left unmatched: 2. Written as DNA, the CDR3 is TGTGCCAGCAGTTTGTGGGAGGGCACCGGGGAGCTGTTTTTT. This encodes CASSLWEGTGELFF.

This clone was seen a handful of times. The rearrangement joins TRBV5-1 to TRBJ2-5; 13 nucleotides match TRBD2. Unmatched junction bases numbered 6, after V lost 4 bases and J lost 0 bases. Germline assignment: CDR1 SGHRS and CDR2 YFSETQ. The CDR3 consists of 17 residues. In DNA form, the CDR3 reads TGCGCCAGCAGCCAAGGGACTAGCGGGACCAACCAAGAGACCCAGTACTTC. Encoded protein: CASSQGTSGTNQETQYF.

Worth noting for this clone: The sample has other DNA sequences that encode this CDR3 too. This chain uses TRBV5-1 with TRBJ1-5; perhaps TRBD1 as D (5 bases). Germline-derived CDR1 and CDR2 are SGHRS and YFSETQ. The CDR3 contains 14 residues. V was shortened by 0 bases and J by 2 bases, with 6 bases between the two germline ends. The CDR3 coding sequence is TGCGCCAGCAGCTTGGCGGGGGGCAATCAGCCCCAGCATTTT. Protein: CASSLAGGNQPQHF.

The chain combines TRBV5-1 with TRBJ2-2, with 7 nucleotides matching TRBD1. V lost 2 bases and J lost 0; bases outside the gene matches: 4. Germline V gives CDR1 SGHRS, CDR2 YFSETQ. This CDR3 comprises 16 residues. CDR3: CASSLAGTANTGELFF. The DNA for the CDR3 is TGCGCCAGCAGCTTAGCCGGGACAGCGAACACCGGGGAGCTGTTTTTT.

This clone was detected only a few times. CDR3 DNA sequence: TGTGCCAGCTCACCTACAGGGGGAGTATATGGCTACACCTTC. Amino acid sequence: CASSPTGGVYGYTF. V usage is TRBV18 and J usage is TRBJ1-2, with TRBD1 identical over 8 bases. From germline, CDR1 is KGHSH and CDR2 LQKENI. The CDR3 is 14 amino acids. J lost 5 bases, V lost 3 bases, and 5 bases had no gene match.

In this sample, this clone turned up a few times. The V call is TRBV5-6, the J call TRBJ2-7; D call uncertain. CDR1 and CDR2 (germline): SGHDT, YYEEEE. The CDR3 consists of 15 residues. V was clipped by 4 bases and J by 3 bases, with 17 bases between them. The CDR3 loop is CASSPPAGRIYEQYF. Written as DNA, the CDR3 is TGTGCCAGCAGCCCCCCGGCAGGCAGGATCTACGAGCAGTACTTC.

Remarks on this clone: Different DNA sequences within this sample yield the same CDR3. The chain is built from TRBV5-6 and TRBJ2-5; 7 positions match TRBD1. The J segment lost 3 bases and the V segment lost 2 bases, leaving 10 bases of the junction unmatched. The germline gives CDR1 SGHDT, CDR2 YYEEEE. This CDR3 has 16 residues. In DNA, the CDR3 is TGTGCCAGCAGCTTACCGCCAGGGGGTATTGAAGAGACCCAGTACTTC. Its protein product is CASSLPPGGIEETQYF.

The rearrangement uses TRBV2 and TRBJ1-1; no firm D call. The germline V and J ends were trimmed by 4 bases and 7 bases, with 10 bases remaining between them. This CDR3 is 12 amino acids long. Germline loops: CDR1 SNHLY, CDR2 FYNNEI. The CDR3 is CASSGAGVEAFF. Written as DNA, the CDR3 is TGTGCCAGCAGTGGGGCGGGCGTTGAAGCTTTCTTT. The entire variable domain, with the rest obtained from reference TRBV2 and TRBJ1-1, is as follows: EPEVTQTPSHQVTQMGQEVILRCVPISNHLYFYWYRQILGQKVEFLVSFYNNEISEKSEIFDDQFSVERPDGSNFTLKIRSTKLEDSAMYFCASSGAGVEAFFGQGTRLTVV.